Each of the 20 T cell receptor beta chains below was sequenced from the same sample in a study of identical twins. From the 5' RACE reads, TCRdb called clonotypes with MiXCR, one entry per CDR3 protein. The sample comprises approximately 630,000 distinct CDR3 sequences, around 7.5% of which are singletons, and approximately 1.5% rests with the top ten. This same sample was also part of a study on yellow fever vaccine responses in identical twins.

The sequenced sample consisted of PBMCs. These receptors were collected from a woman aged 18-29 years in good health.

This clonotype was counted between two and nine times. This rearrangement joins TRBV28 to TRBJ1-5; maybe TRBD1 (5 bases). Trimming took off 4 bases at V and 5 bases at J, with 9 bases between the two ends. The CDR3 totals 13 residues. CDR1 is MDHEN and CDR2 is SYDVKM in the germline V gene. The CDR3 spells CASSSLGDQPQHF. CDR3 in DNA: TGTGCCAGCAGTTCCCTGGGGGATCAGCCCCAGCATTTT.

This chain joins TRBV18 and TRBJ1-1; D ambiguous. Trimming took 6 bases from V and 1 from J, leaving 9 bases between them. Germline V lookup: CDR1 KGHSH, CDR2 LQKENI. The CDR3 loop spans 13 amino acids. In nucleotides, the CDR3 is TGTGCCAGCTCCGGCCTCCAGAACACTGAAGCTTTCTTT. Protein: CASSGLQNTEAFF.

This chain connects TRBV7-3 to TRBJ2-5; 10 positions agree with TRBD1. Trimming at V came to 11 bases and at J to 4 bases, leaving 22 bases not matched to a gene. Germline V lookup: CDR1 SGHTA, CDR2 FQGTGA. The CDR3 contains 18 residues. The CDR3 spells CALSLGGTGAAARETQYF. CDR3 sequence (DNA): TGTGCCCTCAGTTTAGGTGGGACAGGGGCCGCGGCCCGAGAGACCCAGTACTTC. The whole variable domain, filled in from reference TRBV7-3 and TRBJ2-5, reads GAGVSQTPSNKVTEKGKYVELRCDPISGHTALYWYRQSLGQGPEFLIYFQGTGAADDSGLPNDRFFAVRPEGSVSTLKIQRTERGDSAVYLCALSLGGTGAAARETQYFGPGTRLLVL.

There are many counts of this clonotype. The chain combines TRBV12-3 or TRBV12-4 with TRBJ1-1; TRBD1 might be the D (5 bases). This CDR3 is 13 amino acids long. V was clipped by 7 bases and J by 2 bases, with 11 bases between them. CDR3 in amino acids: CASKPDRNTEAFF. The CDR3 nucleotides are TGTGCCAGCAAACCAGACAGAAACACTGAAGCTTTCTTT.

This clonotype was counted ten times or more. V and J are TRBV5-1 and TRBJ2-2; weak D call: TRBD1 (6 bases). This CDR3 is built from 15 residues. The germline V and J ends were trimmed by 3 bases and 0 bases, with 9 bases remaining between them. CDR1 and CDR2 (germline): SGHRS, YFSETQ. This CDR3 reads CASSSTGPNTGELFF. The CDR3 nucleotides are TGCGCCAGCAGCTCGACAGGACCGAACACCGGGGAGCTGTTTTTT. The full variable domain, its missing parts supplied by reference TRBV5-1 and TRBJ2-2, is KAGVTQTPRYLIKTRGQQVTLSCSPISGHRSVSWYQQTPGQGLQFLFEYFSETQRNKGNFPGRFSGRQFSNSRSEMNVSTLELGDSALYLCASSSTGPNTGELFFGEGSRLTVL.

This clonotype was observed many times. CDR3 protein: CASSESQGFYGYTF. The DNA for the CDR3 is TGTGCCAGCAGTGAAAGTCAGGGGTTCTATGGCTACACCTTC. The chain links TRBV6-1 to TRBJ1-2; possibly TRBD1 for D (6 bases). This CDR3 region has 14 residues. Trimming pared 2 bases from V and 4 bases from J, leaving 11 bases between. Per the germline V gene, CDR1 is MNHNS and CDR2 is SASEGT.

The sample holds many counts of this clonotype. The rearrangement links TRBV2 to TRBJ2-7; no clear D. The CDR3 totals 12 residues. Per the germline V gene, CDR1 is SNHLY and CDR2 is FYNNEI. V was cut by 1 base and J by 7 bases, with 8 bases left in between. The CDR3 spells CASSEERIEQYV. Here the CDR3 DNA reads TGTGCCAGCAGTGAAGAGAGGATAGAGCAGTACGTC.

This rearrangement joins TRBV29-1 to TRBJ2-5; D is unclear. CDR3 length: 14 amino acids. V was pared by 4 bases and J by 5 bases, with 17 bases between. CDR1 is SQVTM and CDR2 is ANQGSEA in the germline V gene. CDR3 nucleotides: TGCAGCGTTGGCGGCCGATATCCCAGCGAGACCCAGTACTTC. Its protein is CSVGGRYPSETQYF. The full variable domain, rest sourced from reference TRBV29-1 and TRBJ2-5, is SAVISQKPSRDICQRGTSLTIQCQVDSQVTMMFWYRQQPGQSLTLIATANQGSEATYESGFVIDKFPISRPNLTFSTLTVSNMSPEDSSIYLCSVGGRYPSETQYFGPGTRLLVL.

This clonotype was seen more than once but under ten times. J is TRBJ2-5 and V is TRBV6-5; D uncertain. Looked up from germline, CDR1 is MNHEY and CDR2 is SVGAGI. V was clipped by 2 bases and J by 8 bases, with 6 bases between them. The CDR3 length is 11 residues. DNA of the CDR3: TGTGCCAGCAGTTACGGTGTCACCCAGTACTTC. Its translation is CASSYGVTQYF.

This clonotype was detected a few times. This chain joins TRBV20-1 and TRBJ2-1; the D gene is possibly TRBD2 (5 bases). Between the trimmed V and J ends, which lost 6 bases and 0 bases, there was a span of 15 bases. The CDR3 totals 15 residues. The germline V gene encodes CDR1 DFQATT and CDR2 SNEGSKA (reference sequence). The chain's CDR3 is CSANLALSSYNEQFF. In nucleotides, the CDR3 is TGCAGTGCGAATCTAGCCCTGAGCTCCTACAATGAGCAGTTCTTC.

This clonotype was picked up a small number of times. In DNA, the CDR3 is TGTGCCAGCAGCCCGGGGGACCCCTACGAGCAGTACTTC. Encoded protein: CASSPGDPYEQYF. The J gene is TRBJ2-7, the V gene TRBV9; D is perhaps TRBD2 (6 bases). Germline V gene lookup returns CDR1 SGDLS and CDR2 YYNGEE. V lost 4 bases, J lost 2 bases, and 10 bases lay in between. The CDR3 is made up of 13 amino acids.

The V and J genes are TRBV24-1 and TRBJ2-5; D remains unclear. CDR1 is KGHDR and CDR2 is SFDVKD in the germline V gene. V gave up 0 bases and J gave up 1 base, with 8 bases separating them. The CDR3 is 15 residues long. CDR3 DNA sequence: TGTGCCACCAGTGATTTGACCGGGCCCCAAGAGACCCAGTACTTC. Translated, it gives CATSDLTGPQETQYF.

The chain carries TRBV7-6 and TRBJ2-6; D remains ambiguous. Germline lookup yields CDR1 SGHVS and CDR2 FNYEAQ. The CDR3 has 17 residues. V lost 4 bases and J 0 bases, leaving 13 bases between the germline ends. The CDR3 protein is CASSSTPSNSGANVLTF. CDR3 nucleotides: TGTGCCAGCAGCTCCACCCCGTCTAACTCTGGGGCCAACGTCCTGACTTTC.

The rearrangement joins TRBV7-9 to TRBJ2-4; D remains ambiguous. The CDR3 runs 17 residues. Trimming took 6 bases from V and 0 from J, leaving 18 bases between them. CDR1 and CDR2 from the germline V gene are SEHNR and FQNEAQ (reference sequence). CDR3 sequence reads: CASSTGPIGIAKNIQYF. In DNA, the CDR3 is TGTGCCAGCAGTACCGGACCGATTGGGATAGCCAAAAACATTCAGTACTTC.

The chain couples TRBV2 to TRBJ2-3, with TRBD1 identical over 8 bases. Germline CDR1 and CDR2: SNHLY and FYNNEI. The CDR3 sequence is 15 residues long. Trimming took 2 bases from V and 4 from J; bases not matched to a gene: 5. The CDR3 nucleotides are TGTGCCAGCAGTGAACAGGGGGCGCAAGCAGATACGCAGTATTTT. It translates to CASSEQGAQADTQYF. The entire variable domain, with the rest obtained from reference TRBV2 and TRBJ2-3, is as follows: EPEVTQTPSHQVTQMGQEVILRCVPISNHLYFYWYRQILGQKVEFLVSFYNNEISEKSEIFDDQFSVERPDGSNFTLKIRSTKLEDSAMYFCASSEQGAQADTQYFGPGTRLTVL.

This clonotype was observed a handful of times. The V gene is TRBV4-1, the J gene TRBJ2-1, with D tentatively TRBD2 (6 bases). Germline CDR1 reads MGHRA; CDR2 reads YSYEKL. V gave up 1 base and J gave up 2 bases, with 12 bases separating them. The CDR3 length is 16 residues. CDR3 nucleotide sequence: TGCGCCAGCAGCCAAGGAGGGGCTAGCGCCTACAATGAGCAGTTCTTC. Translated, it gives CASSQGGASAYNEQFF.

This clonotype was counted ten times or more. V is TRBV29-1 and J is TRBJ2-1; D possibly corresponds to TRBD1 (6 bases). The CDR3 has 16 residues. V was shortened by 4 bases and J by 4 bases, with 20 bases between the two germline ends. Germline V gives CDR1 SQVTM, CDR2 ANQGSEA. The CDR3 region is CSVVTFQGPQYNEQFF. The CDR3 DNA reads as TGCAGCGTTGTCACCTTTCAGGGGCCGCAATACAATGAGCAGTTCTTC.

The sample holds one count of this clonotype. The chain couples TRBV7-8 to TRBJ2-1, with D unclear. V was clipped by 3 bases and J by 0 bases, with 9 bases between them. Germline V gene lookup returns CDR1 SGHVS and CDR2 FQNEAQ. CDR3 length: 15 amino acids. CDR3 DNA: TGTGCCAGCAGCTTTGGCACCCGCTCCTACAATGAGCAGTTCTTC. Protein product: CASSFGTRSYNEQFF.

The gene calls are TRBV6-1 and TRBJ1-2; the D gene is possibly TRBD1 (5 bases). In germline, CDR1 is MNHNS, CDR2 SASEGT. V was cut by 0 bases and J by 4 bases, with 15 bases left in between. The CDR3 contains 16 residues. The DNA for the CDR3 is TGTGCCAGCAGTGAAGCCGGGCAGGGCCCGATCTATGGCTACACCTTC. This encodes CASSEAGQGPIYGYTF.

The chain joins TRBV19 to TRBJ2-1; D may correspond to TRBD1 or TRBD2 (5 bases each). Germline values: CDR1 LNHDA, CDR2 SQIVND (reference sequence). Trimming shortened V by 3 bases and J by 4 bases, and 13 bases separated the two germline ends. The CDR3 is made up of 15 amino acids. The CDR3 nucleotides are TGTGCCAGTAGTATCCAGGGCGGGTATTACAATGAGCAGTTCTTC. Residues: CASSIQGGYYNEQFF.